This TCR beta chain was observed in a study of beta chain features in type 1 diabetes. As every portion of the isolated RNA was reverse transcribed, the sequencing read expressed TCRB transcripts. The table came from immunoSEQ multiplex PCR; TCRdb's copy has only in-frame clones and leaves some out. The table shows about 650,000 clones, with around 12% occurring only once. The V gene end was trimmed by 0 bases and the J gene end by 3 bases; junction bases not matched to a gene: 8. Germline lookup yields CDR1 GTSNPN and CDR2 SVGIG (reference sequence). The CDR3 has 17 residues. Regarding the study as a whole: Type 1 diabetes patients showed a moderate but significant shortening of TCRB CDR3s in all four CD4+ subsets.

About this clone: Its matching antigen is unknown.

This chain connects TRBV30 to TRBJ1-5; 10 bases are a match to TRBD1. This receptor was taken from a man aged 25-45 years with type 1 diabetes. The source material was naive CD4+ T cells from blood. The CDR3 here is CAWSVRGGTGDNQPQHF. CDR3 DNA sequence: TGTGCCTGGAGTGTAAGGGGAGGGACAGGGGACAATCAGCCCCAGCATTTT.